This is a list of T cell receptor beta chains from one sample in a study of CD8+ T cells in alopecia areata. The table came from immunoSEQ multiplex PCR; TCRdb's copy has only in-frame clones and leaves some out. In the table there are about 90,000 clones, about 44% of which are singletons. The material was CD8+ T cells sorted from blood, obtained at week 24, from a patient treated with tofacitinib. Source of these receptors: a human donor with alopecia areata. CDR3s include the opening cysteine and the closing phenylalanine or tryptophan. Fields, in order: V gene, clone size, D gene, J gene, CDR3 DNA, CDR3 protein. D genes are given only for firm matches. A row's size may be missing; if present it is once, few, many or a size class.

v_call: TRBV4-1
clone_size: few
d_call: -
j_call: TRBJ2-5
cdr3_nt: TGCGCCAGCAGCCCCCAATGGGAACAGGGGGGGGAGACCCAGTACTTC
cdr3_aa: CASSPQWEQGGETQYF

v_call: TRBV6-1
clone_size: few
d_call: -
j_call: TRBJ2-7
cdr3_nt: TGTGCCAGCATCAGCGGACAGAGCTACGAGCAGTACTTC
cdr3_aa: CASISGQSYEQYF

v_call: TRBV15
clone_size: -
d_call: TRBD1
j_call: TRBJ1-2
cdr3_nt: TGTGCCACCAGCTCTCGACAGGGGCCTAACTATGGCTACACCTTC
cdr3_aa: CATSSRQGPNYGYTF

v_call: TRBV7-2
clone_size: few
d_call: -
j_call: TRBJ2-7
cdr3_nt: TGTGCCAGCAGCTTAGGAGGGTCCGAGCAGTACTTC
cdr3_aa: CASSLGGSEQYF

v_call: TRBV6-6
clone_size: -
d_call: TRBD2
j_call: TRBJ2-7
cdr3_nt: TGTGCCAGCAGCCTACCGAGCGGGGAATTGTACGAGCAGTACTTC
cdr3_aa: CASSLPSGELYEQYF

v_call: TRBV11-1
clone_size: -
d_call: TRBD2
j_call: TRBJ2-7
cdr3_nt: TGTGCCACCACCCCCGCCGGGAGGCCCTACGAGCAGTACTTC
cdr3_aa: CATTPAGRPYEQYF

v_call: TRBV27
clone_size: -
d_call: -
j_call: TRBJ1-5
cdr3_nt: TGTGCCACCGGGATGGGGGCACCCCAGCCCCAGCATTTT
cdr3_aa: CATGMGAPQPQHF

v_call: TRBV5-1
clone_size: -
d_call: -
j_call: TRBJ2-7
cdr3_nt: TGCGCCAGCAGCTTGGCCCCTGACGAGCAGTACTTC
cdr3_aa: CASSLAPDEQYF

v_call: TRBV5-1
clone_size: -
d_call: TRBD1
j_call: TRBJ2-7
cdr3_nt: TGCGCCAGCAGCTTGACAGGGACAGGCGTTAGCTCCTACGAGCAGTACTTC
cdr3_aa: CASSLTGTGVSSYEQYF

v_call: TRBV15
clone_size: -
d_call: -
j_call: TRBJ2-7
cdr3_nt: TGTGCCACCAGCAATCCGGGACACAACTACGAGCAGTACTTC
cdr3_aa: CATSNPGHNYEQYF

v_call: TRBV27
clone_size: -
d_call: TRBD1
j_call: TRBJ2-3
cdr3_nt: TGTGCCAGCAGTACCCGACAGGGCGGCACAGATACGCAGTATTTT
cdr3_aa: CASSTRQGGTDTQYF

v_call: TRBV9
clone_size: -
d_call: -
j_call: TRBJ2-7
cdr3_nt: TGTGCCAGCAGCCCGGCAGGGTCCGAGCAGTACTTC
cdr3_aa: CASSPAGSEQYF

v_call: TRBV9
clone_size: -
d_call: TRBD1
j_call: TRBJ1-2
cdr3_nt: TGTGCCAGCAGCCCCGGGTCATCAGGGACAGGGGGAAACTATGGCTACACCTTC
cdr3_aa: CASSPGSSGTGGNYGYTF

v_call: TRBV14
clone_size: -
d_call: TRBD2
j_call: TRBJ2-7
cdr3_nt: TGTGCCAGCAGCCAGTTAGCGGGTCGTACCTACGAGCAGTACTTC
cdr3_aa: CASSQLAGRTYEQYF

v_call: TRBV27
clone_size: -
d_call: -
j_call: TRBJ2-3
cdr3_nt: TGTGCCAGCAGTTTAACGGGGCAAGGCGGAAGCACAGATACGCAGTATTTT
cdr3_aa: CASSLTGQGGSTDTQYF

v_call: TRBV29-1
clone_size: -
d_call: -
j_call: TRBJ2-7
cdr3_nt: TGCAGCGTTGAAGTGGCAGGAAGGTTGTCAGACGAGCAGTACTTC
cdr3_aa: CSVEVAGRLSDEQYF

v_call: TRBV29-1
clone_size: -
d_call: TRBD1
j_call: TRBJ1-2
cdr3_nt: TGCAGCGCTCGGACAGGGAGGGGCTACACCTTC
cdr3_aa: CSARTGRGYTF

v_call: TRBV30
clone_size: -
d_call: -
j_call: TRBJ1-1
cdr3_nt: TGTGCCTGGAGTGTCAAACGGAACACTGAAGCTTTCTTT
cdr3_aa: CAWSVKRNTEAFF

v_call: TRBV4-1
clone_size: -
d_call: -
j_call: TRBJ2-2
cdr3_nt: TGCGCCAGCAGCCAAAATTACGGACGGCGTAGTGGCGGGGAGCTGTTTTTT
cdr3_aa: CASSQNYGRRSGGELFF

v_call: TRBV7-9
clone_size: -
d_call: TRBD2
j_call: TRBJ2-3
cdr3_nt: TGTGCCAGCAGCAGTACTTGGACTAGCGGTAGCACAGATACGCAGTATTTT
cdr3_aa: CASSSTWTSGSTDTQYF

v_call: TRBV7-9
clone_size: -
d_call: -
j_call: TRBJ1-2
cdr3_nt: TGTGCCAGCAGCTCCCGGGCCTCTAACTATGGCTACACCTTC
cdr3_aa: CASSSRASNYGYTF

v_call: TRBV4-1
clone_size: -
d_call: -
j_call: TRBJ2-7
cdr3_nt: TGCGCCAGCAGCCAAGGAAGGTCAGGGGACTACGAGCAGTACTTC
cdr3_aa: CASSQGRSGDYEQYF

v_call: TRBV7-9
clone_size: -
d_call: -
j_call: TRBJ2-5
cdr3_nt: TGTGCCAGCAGCAATCAAGAGACCCAGTACTTC
cdr3_aa: CASSNQETQYF

v_call: TRBV5-6
clone_size: -
d_call: -
j_call: TRBJ1-1
cdr3_nt: TGTGCCAGCAGCTTGATGGTGGCTTCCGGGACACTGAACACTGAAGCTTTCTTT
cdr3_aa: CASSLMVASGTLNTEAFF

v_call: TRBV6-5
clone_size: few
d_call: -
j_call: TRBJ1-2
cdr3_nt: TGTGCCAGCAGTTCAACCACCTTATCGGGGAATGGCTACACCTTC
cdr3_aa: CASSSTTLSGNGYTF

v_call: TRBV30
clone_size: -
d_call: TRBD1
j_call: TRBJ2-7
cdr3_nt: TGTGCCTGGGGAGCCGGGACAGGGAACTACGAGCAGTACTTC
cdr3_aa: CAWGAGTGNYEQYF

v_call: TRBV30
clone_size: once
d_call: -
j_call: TRBJ2-7
cdr3_nt: TGTGCCTGGAGTTCCAGAAGCTACGAGCAGTACTTC
cdr3_aa: CAWSSRSYEQYF

v_call: TRBV27
clone_size: -
d_call: -
j_call: TRBJ1-1
cdr3_nt: TGTGCCAGCAGCTATAGACCGAACACTGAAGCTTTCTTT
cdr3_aa: CASSYRPNTEAFF

v_call: TRBV7-9
clone_size: -
d_call: -
j_call: TRBJ2-2
cdr3_nt: TGTGCCAGCGGTTCCGTTTTGCGACACACCGGGGAGCTGTTTTTT
cdr3_aa: CASGSVLRHTGELFF

v_call: TRBV19
clone_size: -
d_call: TRBD1
j_call: TRBJ2-5
cdr3_nt: TGTGCCAGTAGTATTGGCAGGGGGCAGGAGACCCAGTACTTC
cdr3_aa: CASSIGRGQETQYF

v_call: TRBV5-1
clone_size: -
d_call: -
j_call: TRBJ2-7
cdr3_nt: TGCGCCAGCAGCTTGGCCGTGCATGACTACGAGCAGTACTTC
cdr3_aa: CASSLAVHDYEQYF

v_call: TRBV5-1
clone_size: once
d_call: -
j_call: TRBJ2-1
cdr3_nt: TGCGCCAGCAGCACTGCGGGTCTCAACAATGAGCAGTTCTTC
cdr3_aa: CASSTAGLNNEQFF

v_call: TRBV7-3
clone_size: few
d_call: TRBD2
j_call: TRBJ2-1
cdr3_nt: TGTGCCAGCAGCTTAACTAGCGGGAGATACAATGAGCAGTTCTTC
cdr3_aa: CASSLTSGRYNEQFF

v_call: TRBV9
clone_size: -
d_call: -
j_call: TRBJ2-1
cdr3_nt: TGTGCCAGCAGCGTAGCTAAGGCAGGGAATGAGCAGTTCTTC
cdr3_aa: CASSVAKAGNEQFF

v_call: TRBV10-3
clone_size: -
d_call: -
j_call: TRBJ2-7
cdr3_nt: TGTGCCATCAGGGAAGAGACGGACGAGCAGTACTTC
cdr3_aa: CAIREETDEQYF

v_call: TRBV28
clone_size: -
d_call: -
j_call: TRBJ2-3
cdr3_nt: TGTGCCATCTCAGGGAGGAGGGGGCGCAACACAGATACGCAGTATTTT
cdr3_aa: CAISGRRGRNTDTQYF

v_call: TRBV5-1
clone_size: few
d_call: -
j_call: TRBJ2-1
cdr3_nt: TGCGCCAGCAGCGACCAAGCCGACGGGGATGAGCAGTTCTTC
cdr3_aa: CASSDQADGDEQFF